This paragraph reports one T cell receptor beta chain. The data are from a study of control samples from healthy donors and cancer patients. The CDR3 sequence is 13 residues long. CDR1 is SGHTA, CDR2 FQGTGA, per germline. With 1 base removed from V and 5 bases from J, the gap between germline ends came to 6 bases. Libraries were prepared by immunoSEQ multiplex PCR; TCRdb keeps only in-frame clonotypes and omits some of them. The table includes 100,000 to 150,000 clones, roughly 87% detected once. This clonotype was obtained from a man aged 18 to 29 in good health. Specimen: blood. The rearrangement links TRBV7-3 to TRBJ2-1; the D is unclear. For the CDR3, the DNA is TGTGCCAGCAGCTTAATTCCGGACAATGAGCAGTTCTTC. This sequence encodes CASSLIPDNEQFF.